These 26 T cell receptor beta chains originate from one sample sequenced in a study of cytomegalovirus exposure and HLA in healthy donors (dated by TCRdb to about 2017). Library prep was done by the immunoSEQ multiplex PCR assay. For the multiplex PCR, a mixture combining 60 forward primers for TCR Vbeta segments and 13 reverse primers for TCR Jbeta segments was used. Here the immuneACCESS table is served through TCRdb, limited to in-frame sequences with V and J called. Missing clones are a known gap in these copies; in checked studies unresolved V genes cover under half, and the rest lacks a known reason. This sample is represented by 64,000 or so clones; 65% to 90% of them were singletons. Of the sample, around a tenth is held by the ten largest clones. Sequenced sample: PBMCs. All receptors come from a female donor in good health and CMV-seronegative.

The chain carries TRBV27 and TRBJ2-3; 7 bases map to TRBD2. Germline trimming cut 5 bases from V and 4 bases from J; bases unmatched to any gene: 9. The germline V gene encodes CDR1 MNHEY and CDR2 SMNVEV (reference sequence). The CDR3 has 15 residues. Written as DNA, the CDR3 is TGTGCCAGCAGTCCTACCCCGGGACTACCAGATACGCAGTATTTT. It codes for CASSPTPGLPDTQYF.

V usage is TRBV5-8 and J usage is TRBJ2-3; a possible D gene is TRBD2 (6 bases). Between the trimmed V and J ends, which lost 1 base and 0 bases, there was a span of 18 bases. Germline CDR1 is SGHTS and CDR2 is YDEGEE. This CDR3 spans 18 amino acids. The CDR3 sequence is CASSLTAGTALSTDTQYF. CDR3 nucleotide sequence: TGTGCCAGCAGCTTGACAGCAGGGACTGCCCTAAGCACAGATACGCAGTATTTT.

The J gene is TRBJ1-2, the V gene TRBV18, with no clear D. With 4 bases removed from V and 3 bases from J, the gap between germline ends came to 9 bases. CDR3 length equals 13 residues. Germline lookup yields CDR1 KGHSH and CDR2 LQKENI. The chain's CDR3 is CASSLETDYGYTF. The CDR3 coding sequence is TGTGCCAGCTCACTGGAGACTGACTATGGCTACACCTTC.

The chain couples TRBV7-6 to TRBJ2-7; TRBD1 is a possible D gene (5 bases). The V gene's germline CDR1 is SGHVS and CDR2 FNYEAQ. The CDR3 contains 13 residues. Trimming shortened V by 2 bases and J by 2 bases, and 7 bases separated the two germline ends. The CDR3 loop is CASSLSGTYEQYF. CDR3 in DNA: TGTGCCAGCAGCTTATCAGGGACCTACGAGCAGTACTTC. Complete variable domain (other parts from reference TRBV7-6 and TRBJ2-7): GAGVSQSPRYKVTKRGQDVALRCDPISGHVSLYWYRQALGQGPEFLTYFNYEAQQDKSGLPNDRFSAERPEGSISTLTIQRTEQRDSAMYRCASSLSGTYEQYFGPGTRLTVT.

In its sample, this clone was seen once. This chain uses TRBV7-2 with TRBJ1-3; a weak D match, TRBD1 (6 bases). Germline V gene sequence: CDR1 SGHTA, CDR2 FQGNSA. Trimming stripped 6 bases from V and 4 bases from J, with 13 bases between. The CDR3 has 14 amino acids. Written as DNA, the CDR3 is TGTGCCAGCAGGCTACAGGGTTCAGGAAACACCATATATTTT. This sequence encodes CASRLQGSGNTIYF. The variable domain in full, with the rest retrieved from reference TRBV7-2 and TRBJ1-3, is GAGVSQSPSNKVTEKGKDVELRCDPISGHTALYWYRQSLGQGLEFLIYFQGNSAPDKSGLPSDRFSAERTGGSVSTLTIQRTQQEDSAVYLCASRLQGSGNTIYFGEGSWLTVV.

This clone turned up a few times. The chain has TRBV6-1 and TRBJ1-1; D ambiguous. Trimming stripped 6 bases from V and 0 bases from J, with 11 bases between. Germline-derived CDR1 and CDR2 are MNHNS and SASEGT. The CDR3 has 14 residues. CDR3 nucleotides: TGTGCCAGCAGCTCACACATCTTGAACACTGAAGCTTTCTTT. It specifies CASSSHILNTEAFF.

This rearrangement joins TRBV7-2 to TRBJ1-5; no clear D. Trimming pared 4 bases from V and 4 bases from J, leaving 5 bases between. The CDR3 length is 12 residues. Germline values: CDR1 SGHTA, CDR2 FQGNSA. The CDR3 is CASSSPNQPQHF. The CDR3 bases are TGTGCCAGCAGCTCCCCAAATCAGCCCCAGCATTTT.

The rearrangement links TRBV4-1 to TRBJ2-7; unclear D gene. This CDR3 has 12 residues. Germline loops: CDR1 MGHRA, CDR2 YSYEKL. Between the trimmed V and J ends, which lost 0 bases and 7 bases, there was a span of 7 bases. CDR3 sequence reads: CASSQDSVEQYF. The CDR3 coding sequence is TGCGCCAGCAGCCAAGATTCGGTAGAGCAGTACTTC.

This clone was seen only a few times. The chain links TRBV10-1 to TRBJ2-1; 8 bases are a match to TRBD1. Germline assignment: CDR1 WNHNN and CDR2 SYGVQD (reference sequence). Trimming cost V 4 bases and J 8 bases; bases outside gene matches: 7. The CDR3 spans 14 residues. The CDR3 region is CASSGTTGVDEQFF. CDR3 in DNA: TGCGCCAGCAGTGGAACGACAGGGGTCGATGAGCAGTTCTTC.

This clone was observed a handful of times. The CDR3 spells CASSLWGDSNQPQHF. CDR3 in DNA: TGTGCCAGCAGTTTGTGGGGAGATAGCAATCAGCCCCAGCATTTT. The J gene is TRBJ1-5, the V gene TRBV27; D is uncertain. V was trimmed by 3 bases and J by 0 bases, leaving 9 bases between them. Germline-derived CDR1 and CDR2 are MNHEY and SMNVEV (reference sequence). The CDR3 is 15 amino acids.

The chain uses TRBV18 and TRBJ2-5; a weak D match, TRBD1 (7 bases). Germline assignment: CDR1 KGHSH and CDR2 LQKENI. V was shortened by 6 bases and J by 4 bases, with 18 bases between the two germline ends. The CDR3 is 15 amino acids. The CDR3 region is CASSADQGGIETQYF. Written as DNA, the CDR3 is TGTGCCAGCTCCGCCGACCAGGGGGGCATAGAGACCCAGTACTTC.

This chain uses TRBV2 with TRBJ1-6, with D hard to call. V gave up 7 bases and J gave up 12 bases, with 19 bases separating them. Germline V gene sequence: CDR1 SNHLY, CDR2 FYNNEI. The CDR3 totals 14 residues. The chain's CDR3 is CASTTGVGSVPLHF. The CDR3 coding sequence is TGTGCCAGCACCACGGGAGTGGGGTCAGTACCCCTCCACTTT.

This sequence joins TRBV4-2 and TRBJ2-5, with 15 positions matching TRBD2. This CDR3 region has 16 residues. The V segment lost 3 bases and the J segment 5 bases; nucleotides outside the gene matches: 4. Germline-derived CDR1 and CDR2 are LGHNA and YNFKEQ. The CDR3 DNA sequence: TGTGCCAGCAGCCAGGGACTAGCGGGGGGCCCGGAGACCCAGTACTTC. Amino acids: CASSQGLAGGPETQYF.

The CDR3 sequence: CASSLRGTEGYTF. The CDR3 region has the DNA TGTGCCAGCAGCTTAAGGGGGACCGAAGGCTACACCTTC. V and J are TRBV7-8 and TRBJ1-2; a possible D gene is TRBD1 (6 bases). The V and J ends lost 2 bases and 8 bases respectively, with 12 bases between them. The CDR3 totals 13 residues. The germline V gene has CDR1 SGHVS and CDR2 FQNEAQ.

This rearrangement joins TRBV5-5 to TRBJ2-5; TRBD1 matches 8 bases. With the DNA end fitting TRBJ2-7 better, the J assignment may be wrong. CDR1 SGHKS and CDR2 YYEKEE come from the germline V gene (reference sequence). This CDR3 is built from 14 residues. The CDR3 nucleotides are TGTGCCAGCAGCTTGGGTCAGGGGGCTTACGAGCAGTACTTC. It translates to CASSLGQGAYEQYF.

The J gene is TRBJ2-1, the V gene TRBV7-9; no clear D. Trimming cost V 2 bases and J 9 bases, with 5 bases left between them. Germline CDR1 SEHNR, CDR2 FQNEAQ (reference sequence). This CDR3 is built from 11 residues. This chain's CDR3 is CASSLTSEQFF. Written as DNA, the CDR3 is TGTGCCAGCAGCTTAACCAGTGAGCAGTTCTTC.

This clone was observed once. The chain links TRBV4-1 to TRBJ1-3; D is unclear. This CDR3 spans 16 amino acids. Germline CDR1 and CDR2: MGHRA and YSYEKL. The V and J ends lost 4 bases and 0 bases respectively, with 13 bases between them. CDR3: CASSPGLRNSGNTIYF. Here the CDR3 DNA reads TGCGCCAGCAGCCCCGGACTCCGGAACTCTGGAAACACCATATATTTT.

The gene calls are TRBV7-3 and TRBJ2-3; TRBD2 aligns across 10 bases. J lost 4 bases, V lost 7 bases, and 11 bases had no gene match. Germline CDR1 SGHTA, CDR2 FQGTGA. There are 16 residues in the CDR3. CDR3 protein: CASKLTGTSESDTQYF. The CDR3 coding sequence is TGTGCCAGCAAACTGACCGGGACTAGCGAATCAGATACGCAGTATTTT.

This chain connects TRBV5-6 to TRBJ1-1, with no clear D. This CDR3 region has 11 residues. Trimming pared 3 bases from V and 9 bases from J, leaving 9 bases between. Germline CDR1 and CDR2: SGHDT and YYEEEE. The CDR3 loop is CASSSRSQAFF. The CDR3, as DNA: TGTGCCAGCAGCTCAAGGAGTCAAGCTTTCTTT.

The chain uses TRBV11-2 and TRBJ2-7; D remains ambiguous. The V and J ends lost 4 bases and 2 bases respectively, with 9 bases between them. CDR1 SGHAT and CDR2 FQNNGV come from the germline V gene. CDR3 length: 13 residues. The CDR3 sequence is CASSSGLTYEQYF. The CDR3 DNA is TGTGCCAGCAGCTCTGGTCTAACCTACGAGCAGTACTTC.

This clone has a single count. The chain recombines TRBV6-5 with TRBJ1-1; 7 nucleotides line up with TRBD1. CDR3 length: 14 amino acids. V lost 5 bases to trimming and J lost 3 bases; unmatched junction nucleotides: 6. The germline V gene encodes CDR1 MNHEY and CDR2 SVGAGI. Here the CDR3 DNA reads TGTGCCAGCAGTACCATGGACAGGTACACTGAAGCTTTCTTT. Translation: CASSTMDRYTEAFF.

The rearrangement links TRBV28 to TRBJ1-2; D possibly corresponds to TRBD1 (5 bases). Germline V gene sequence: CDR1 MDHEN, CDR2 SYDVKM. Trimming removed 2 bases from V and 0 bases from J, with 10 bases in between. The CDR3 runs to 15 residues. The CDR3 sequence is CASSLGSGSNYGYTF. Here the CDR3 DNA reads TGTGCCAGCAGTTTAGGGTCAGGGTCTAACTATGGCTACACCTTC.

The CDR3 DNA is TGTGCCAGCGGCTCACGGACAGAGGACTCGGCCCAGCATTTT. As protein: CASGSRTEDSAQHF. The rearrangement uses TRBV12-1 and TRBJ1-5; the D segment call TRBD1 is taken from the table without a DNA check. TRBV12-1 is annotated as a pseudogene. This CDR3 spans 14 amino acids.

This rearrangement joins TRBV15 to TRBJ1-2, with D possibly TRBD1 on 5 matching bases. From germline, CDR1 is LNHNV and CDR2 YYDKDF (reference sequence). There are 13 residues in the CDR3. Deletions cut 5 bases from V and 4 bases from J, with 11 bases between. The CDR3 region has the DNA TGTGCCACCAGCCGGACATCCACCTATGGCTACACCTTC. Protein product: CATSRTSTYGYTF.

This rearrangement joins TRBV12-5 to TRBJ2-7; TRBD2 is a possible D gene (5 bases). This CDR3 has 15 residues. The ends were cut back, 1 base at V and 3 bases at J, with 13 bases in the middle. Germline V gene sequence: CDR1 LGHNT, CDR2 FRNRAP. The CDR3 here is CASGLGPTGGYEQYF. The CDR3 region has the DNA TGTGCTAGTGGTTTGGGCCCAACCGGAGGCTACGAGCAGTACTTC.

This chain uses TRBV27 with TRBJ2-7; D may be TRBD1 (6 bases). The CDR3 sequence is 14 residues long. V was trimmed by 4 bases and J by 3 bases, leaving 13 bases between them. Germline values: CDR1 MNHEY, CDR2 SMNVEV (reference sequence). The CDR3 nucleotides read TGTGCCAGCAGTTCCCCCGGCAGGGGCTACGAGCAGTACTTC. This encodes CASSSPGRGYEQYF.